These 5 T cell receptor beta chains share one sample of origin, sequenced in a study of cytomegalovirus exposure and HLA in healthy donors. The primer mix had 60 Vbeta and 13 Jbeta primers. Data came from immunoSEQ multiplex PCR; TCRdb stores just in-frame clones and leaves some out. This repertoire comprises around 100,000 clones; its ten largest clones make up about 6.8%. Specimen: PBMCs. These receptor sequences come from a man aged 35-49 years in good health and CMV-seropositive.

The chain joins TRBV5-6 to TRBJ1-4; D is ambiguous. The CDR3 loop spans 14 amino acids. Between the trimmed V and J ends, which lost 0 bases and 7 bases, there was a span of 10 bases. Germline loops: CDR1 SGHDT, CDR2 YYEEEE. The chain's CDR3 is CASSLGTGTEKLFF. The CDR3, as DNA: TGTGCCAGCAGCTTGGGGACGGGAACTGAAAAACTGTTTTTT.

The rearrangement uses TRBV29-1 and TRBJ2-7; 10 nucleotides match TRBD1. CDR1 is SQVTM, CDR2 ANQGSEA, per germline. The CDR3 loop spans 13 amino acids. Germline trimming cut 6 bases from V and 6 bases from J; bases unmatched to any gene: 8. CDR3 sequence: CSVPGQGSGEQYF. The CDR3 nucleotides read TGCAGCGTGCCGGGACAGGGGTCGGGCGAGCAGTACTTC.

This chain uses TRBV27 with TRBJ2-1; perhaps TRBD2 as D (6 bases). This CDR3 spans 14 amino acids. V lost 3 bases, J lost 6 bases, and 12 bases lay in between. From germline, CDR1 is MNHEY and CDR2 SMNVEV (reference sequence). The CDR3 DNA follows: TGTGCCAGCAGTTTGGCGGGACGAGTCAATGAGCAGTTCTTC. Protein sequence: CASSLAGRVNEQFF.

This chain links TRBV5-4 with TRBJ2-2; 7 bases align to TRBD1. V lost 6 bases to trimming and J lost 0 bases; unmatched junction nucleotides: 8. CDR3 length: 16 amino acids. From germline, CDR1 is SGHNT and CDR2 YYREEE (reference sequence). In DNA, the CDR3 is TGTGCCAGCACCCTAGGGGGCGCCGCGAACACCGGGGAGCTGTTTTTT. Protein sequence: CASTLGGAANTGELFF.

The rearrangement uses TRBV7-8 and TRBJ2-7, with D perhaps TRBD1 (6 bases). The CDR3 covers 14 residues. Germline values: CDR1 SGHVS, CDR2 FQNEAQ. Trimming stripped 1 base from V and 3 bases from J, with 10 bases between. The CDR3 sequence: CASSLGEGDYEQYF. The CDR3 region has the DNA TGTGCCAGCAGCTTAGGCGAGGGGGACTACGAGCAGTACTTC.